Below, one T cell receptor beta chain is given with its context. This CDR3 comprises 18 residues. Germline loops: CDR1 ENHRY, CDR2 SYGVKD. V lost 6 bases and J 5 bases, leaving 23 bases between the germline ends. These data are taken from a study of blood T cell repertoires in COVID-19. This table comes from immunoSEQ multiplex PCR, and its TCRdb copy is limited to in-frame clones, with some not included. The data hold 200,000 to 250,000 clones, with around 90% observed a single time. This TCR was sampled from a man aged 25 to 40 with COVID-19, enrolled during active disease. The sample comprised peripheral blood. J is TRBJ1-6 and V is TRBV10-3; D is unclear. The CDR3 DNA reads TGTGCCATCAGCGCAACCCTCGTGGGAGAGCTGGATAATTCACCCCTCCACTTT. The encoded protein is CAISATLVGELDNSPLHF.